This entry describes one T cell receptor beta chain. The antigen is undetermined. These data come from a study of cytomegalovirus exposure and HLA in healthy donors. Whole-study findings and limits: At a 0.05 false discovery rate, a later analysis found 16,951 TCR beta sequences to be associated with HLA alleles. Of the V segments, some could not be distinguished, including TRBV6-2 and TRBV6-3, and were excluded. Likely technical artifact: a cluster of highly shared sequence variants.

The CDR3 has 13 residues. The germline CDR1 and CDR2 sequences are MNHEY and SMNVEV (reference sequence). V shed 2 bases and J shed 8 bases, with 12 bases lying between them. Use of 60 Vbeta and 13 Jbeta primers characterized the PCR. The assay was immunoSEQ multiplex PCR, and TCRdb's table has in-frame clones only and misses some. The sample lists over 100,000 clones; approximately 70% were seen once. Donors counted as nominally healthy when sampled, yet unrecorded immune exposures were likely. The chain is built from TRBV27 and TRBJ1-2; perhaps TRBD1 as D (5 bases). The receptor's source is a woman in her twenties or thirties in good health and CMV-seronegative. Sequenced: PBMCs. The CDR3 DNA sequence: TGTGCCAGCAGTTTACTCGGGACTAGGGGCTACACCTTC. Translation: CASSLLGTRGYTF.